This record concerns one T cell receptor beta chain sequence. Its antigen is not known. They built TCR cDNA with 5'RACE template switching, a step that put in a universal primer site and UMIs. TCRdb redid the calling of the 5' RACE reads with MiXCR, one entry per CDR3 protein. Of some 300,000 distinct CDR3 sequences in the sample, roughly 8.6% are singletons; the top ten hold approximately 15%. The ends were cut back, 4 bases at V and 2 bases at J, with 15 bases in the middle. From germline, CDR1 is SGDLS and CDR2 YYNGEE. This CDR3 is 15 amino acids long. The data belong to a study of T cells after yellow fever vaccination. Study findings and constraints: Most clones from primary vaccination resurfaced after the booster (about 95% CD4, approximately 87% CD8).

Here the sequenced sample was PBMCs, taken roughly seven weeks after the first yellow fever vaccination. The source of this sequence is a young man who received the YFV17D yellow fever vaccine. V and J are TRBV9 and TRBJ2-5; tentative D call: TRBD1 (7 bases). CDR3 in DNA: TGTGCCAGCAGCACCGAGACAGGGAGGCAAGAGACCCAGTACTTC. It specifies CASSTETGRQETQYF.